The 20 T cell receptor beta chains below all came from one sample that was sequenced in a study of spatial heterogeneity in lung cancer. Each CDR3 protein is one row after TCRdb ran MiXCR on the 5' RACE reads. The repertoire holds under 75,000 distinct CDR3 sequences, with 7.5% to 8.5% as singletons. Documented time point: sample taken at primary tumor resection. Unsorted samples of tumor, nontumor lung or frozen PBMC had their whole RNA sequenced. The material sequenced was PBMCs, taken at surgery. The receptors stem from a female donor with early-stage non-small cell lung cancer.

This chain uses TRBV12-3 or TRBV12-4 with TRBJ1-2; the D is unclear. The V end was cut by 7 bases, the J end by 4 bases, with 10 bases between. This CDR3 region has 12 residues. CDR3: CASTLSGYGYTF. The DNA for the CDR3 is TGTGCCAGCACCCTCTCAGGCTATGGCTACACCTTC.

The rearrangement joins TRBV2 to TRBJ2-3, with D possibly TRBD1 on 7 matching bases. Trimming removed 7 bases from V and 6 bases from J, with 23 bases in between. There are 16 residues in the CDR3. CDR1 and CDR2 (germline): SNHLY, FYNNEI. CDR3: CASKHDRETLADTQYF. DNA of the CDR3: TGTGCCAGCAAACATGACAGGGAAACCCTAGCGGATACGCAGTATTTT.

This clonotype was seen repeatedly, ten times or more. The V gene is TRBV4-1, the J gene TRBJ2-1, with a possible D match to TRBD2 (6 bases). Trimming removed 6 bases from V and 8 bases from J, with 17 bases in between. Germline V lookup: CDR1 MGHRA, CDR2 YSYEKL. This CDR3 is 14 amino acids long. CDR3 residues: CASSSEGYADEQFF. Here the CDR3 DNA reads TGCGCCAGCAGTTCGGAGGGCTACGCGGATGAGCAGTTCTTC.

The V gene is TRBV25-1, the J gene TRBJ2-1; the D gene could be TRBD1 or TRBD2 (5 bases each). The V and J ends lost 3 bases and 14 bases respectively, with 11 bases between them. The CDR3 spans 11 residues. Germline CDR1 is MGHDK and CDR2 is SYGVNS. The CDR3 reads CASSDYRGEFF. Written as DNA, the CDR3 is TGTGCCAGCAGTGACTATAGGGGAGAGTTCTTC.

This clonotype was counted a few times. The rearrangement links TRBV5-1 to TRBJ2-3; 12 bases match TRBD2. With V trimmed by 2 bases and J by 6 bases, 4 bases remained unmatched. CDR3 length: 15 residues. Germline values: CDR1 SGHRS, CDR2 YFSETQ. Here the CDR3 DNA reads TGCGCCAGCAGCTTCCTAGCGGGGGGGCCCGATACGCAGTATTTT. The encoded protein is CASSFLAGGPDTQYF. Complete variable domain (other parts from reference TRBV5-1 and TRBJ2-3): KAGVTQTPRYLIKTRGQQVTLSCSPISGHRSVSWYQQTPGQGLQFLFEYFSETQRNKGNFPGRFSGRQFSNSRSEMNVSTLELGDSALYLCASSFLAGGPDTQYFGPGTRLTVL.

This clonotype was picked up a small number of times. The CDR3 reads CASSLLAGGPYEQYV. CDR3 coding DNA: TGTGCCAGCAGCCTTCTTGCGGGGGGACCCTACGAGCAGTACGTC. The chain carries TRBV7-2 and TRBJ2-7, with TRBD2 matching 8 bases. This CDR3 is 15 amino acids long. The J segment lost 2 bases and the V segment lost 5 bases, leaving 8 bases of the junction unmatched. Germline CDR1 and CDR2: SGHTA and FQGNSA.

The rearrangement links TRBV21-1 to TRBJ2-2; TRBD2, the table's D call, was not compared with the DNA. TRBV21-1 is deemed a pseudogene. The length of the CDR3 is 21 residues. For the CDR3, the DNA is TGTGCCAGCAGCAAATCCTCAGGGGCAGGAGGGGAACTGTCGAACACCGGGGAGCTGTTTTTT. Translated: CASSKSSGAGGELSNTGELFF.

This clonotype was detected many times. V gene TRBV5-1 combines with J gene TRBJ1-1; no definite D call. Per germline, CDR1 SGHRS and CDR2 YFSETQ. Trimming took 4 bases from V and 3 from J, leaving 16 bases between them. The CDR3 runs 15 residues. CDR3 region: CASSPRDARYTEAFF. CDR3 bases: TGCGCCAGCAGCCCAAGAGACGCCCGCTACACTGAAGCTTTCTTT.

Only a few counts were recorded for this clonotype. The gene calls are TRBV5-6 and TRBJ2-7, with 7 bases fitting TRBD2. Germline trimming cut 3 bases from V and 5 bases from J; bases unmatched to any gene: 17. The CDR3 is made up of 17 amino acids. Germline-derived CDR1 and CDR2 are SGHDT and YYEEEE. CDR3 in amino acids: CASSSLGVFAAGDEQYF. As DNA, the CDR3 is TGTGCCAGCAGCTCGTTAGGCGTTTTTGCGGCGGGAGACGAGCAGTACTTC.

This clonotype was seen ten or more times. The chain has TRBV27 and TRBJ1-5, with unresolved D. Between the trimmed V and J ends, which lost 2 bases and 0 bases, there was a span of 11 bases. The CDR3 has 16 residues. From germline, CDR1 is MNHEY and CDR2 SMNVEV (reference sequence). In DNA form, the CDR3 reads TGTGCCAGCAGTTTAAGTTGGGGTTATAGCAATCAGCCCCAGCATTTT. This encodes CASSLSWGYSNQPQHF.

This clonotype is deemed medium-sized. This sequence joins TRBV28 and TRBJ2-2; D is undetermined. The CDR3 covers 13 residues. Germline lookup yields CDR1 MDHEN and CDR2 SYDVKM. V shed 7 bases and J shed 7 bases, with 13 bases lying between them. CDR3 in amino acids: CASTHPLGGELFF. CDR3 sequence (DNA): TGTGCCAGCACCCATCCCCTCGGCGGGGAGCTGTTTTTT.

The chain couples TRBV1 to TRBJ2-3; TRBD1 reflects the table's D call only, with no check against the DNA. TRBV1 is a documented pseudogene. The CDR3 totals 17 residues. The DNA of the CDR3 is TGCACCAGCAGCCAAGATCCCTGGCCCAGGAGCACAGATACGCAGTATTTT. Protein product: CTSSQDPWPRSTDTQYF.

This clonotype was observed a few times. This sequence joins TRBV27 and TRBJ2-3, with 10 bases matching TRBD2. Germline V gene data show CDR1 as MNHEY and CDR2 as SMNVEV (reference sequence). This CDR3 is 14 amino acids long. Unmatched junction bases numbered 1, after V lost 6 bases and J lost 1 base. The CDR3 region is CASSSGRGTDTQYF. The CDR3 nucleotides are TGTGCCAGCAGCAGCGGGAGGGGCACAGATACGCAGTATTTT.

There are a few counts of this clonotype. In DNA form, the CDR3 reads TGCAGCGCCCACGGGACACTCTCTGGAAACACCATATATTTT. It specifies CSAHGTLSGNTIYF. The rearrangement links TRBV29-1 to TRBJ1-3; tentatively, D is TRBD1 (6 bases). The CDR3 has 14 amino acids. Germline lookup yields CDR1 SQVTM and CDR2 ANQGSEA. Trimming shortened V by 7 bases and J by 0 bases, and 13 bases separated the two germline ends.

This clonotype has more than one count but fewer than ten. The chain uses TRBV27 and TRBJ1-6, with no clear D. This CDR3 has 17 residues. Trimming took 5 bases from V and 5 from J, leaving 19 bases between them. Germline V lookup: CDR1 MNHEY, CDR2 SMNVEV (reference sequence). The CDR3 loop is CASSPPGERVNNSPLHF. CDR3 DNA sequence: TGTGCCAGCAGTCCTCCTGGAGAGAGGGTCAATAATTCACCCCTCCACTTT.

This clonotype was seen repeatedly, ten times or more. This sequence joins TRBV20-1 and TRBJ2-7; TRBD1 or TRBD2 may be the D gene (5 bases each). The CDR3 contains 13 residues. Germline lookup yields CDR1 DFQATT and CDR2 SNEGSKA (reference sequence). The germline V and J ends were trimmed by 4 bases and 4 bases, with 14 bases remaining between them. This CDR3 is CSATLRGGYEQYF. CDR3 sequence (DNA): TGCAGTGCTACGTTGAGGGGCGGGTACGAGCAGTACTTC.

The chain couples TRBV6-5 to TRBJ1-2; a weak D match, TRBD1 (5 bases). The V and J ends lost 5 bases and 3 bases respectively, with 10 bases between them. Germline CDR1 reads MNHEY; CDR2 reads SVGAGI. The CDR3 extends over 13 amino acids. This CDR3 is CASSQGEDYGYTF. CDR3 coding DNA: TGTGCCAGCAGTCAAGGGGAGGACTATGGCTACACCTTC.

This clonotype appeared many times. The chain is built from TRBV6-4 and TRBJ2-1; 7 nucleotides line up with TRBD1. Germline V gene sequence: CDR1 MRHNA, CDR2 SNTAGT. The CDR3 consists of 19 residues. The ends lost 2 bases at V and 4 bases at J; junction bases unmatched: 17. The CDR3 bases are TGTGCCAGCAGTGACGATCGCCGTCTTAAGGGGGCCCCGTACAATGAGCAGTTCTTC. Protein: CASSDDRRLKGAPYNEQFF.

This clonotype was seen ten or more times. The chain has TRBV5-6 and TRBJ2-7, with D possibly being TRBD1 or TRBD2 (5 bases each). The CDR3 runs to 14 residues. CDR1 is SGHDT, CDR2 YYEEEE, per germline. V lost 6 bases and J lost 2, with 15 bases in between. CDR3 amino acids: CASTRALGAYEQYF. CDR3 nucleotides: TGTGCCAGCACCCGGGCCCTGGGGGCCTACGAGCAGTACTTC.

The chain employs TRBV5-1 and TRBJ2-1; D is undetermined. The CDR3 sequence is 14 residues long. Germline CDR1 reads SGHRS; CDR2 reads YFSETQ. The V end lost 1 base, the J end lost 9 bases, and 14 bases lay between the germline ends. CDR3 nucleotide sequence: TGCGCCAGCAGCTTGAGCATAGACCCGTTTGAGCAGTTCTTC. Amino acids: CASSLSIDPFEQFF.